Listed below are T cell receptor beta chains from one sample, sequenced in a study of T-cell memory formation after mild COVID-19. TCRdb reprocessed the 5' RACE reads via MiXCR and lists one record per CDR3 protein. The sample has roughly 200,000 distinct CDR3 sequences; about 16% are singletons. Sequencing was performed on PBMCs or a T cell subset sorted from them (not recorded which). The receptors were gathered from an adult woman who had mild COVID-19 (a few samples of this study predate the infection). Cell type and time point are not known. Each CDR3 is given without its conserved first and last residue. The order of the fields is J gene, D gene, V gene, CDR3 protein. The D gene is left open where the match is weak.

J gene: TRBJ2-5
D gene: NA
V gene: TRBV7-2
CDR3 protein: ASSLASDETQY

J gene: TRBJ1-5
D gene: TRBD1
V gene: TRBV20-1
CDR3 protein: SARKGQGGNHPQH

J gene: TRBJ2-1
D gene: NA
V gene: TRBV5-1
CDR3 protein: ASSFAGLLINEQF

J gene: TRBJ2-2
D gene: NA
V gene: TRBV15
CDR3 protein: ATSRVSPGELF

J gene: TRBJ2-7
D gene: NA
V gene: TRBV7-2
CDR3 protein: ASSPLWEQY

J gene: TRBJ2-7
D gene: TRBD2
V gene: TRBV2
CDR3 protein: ASLGLAGRYEQY

J gene: TRBJ1-1
D gene: TRBD1
V gene: TRBV27
CDR3 protein: ASSNRDRGAEAF

J gene: TRBJ1-4
D gene: TRBD1
V gene: TRBV12-3/TRBV12-4
CDR3 protein: ASSFTGASGEKLF

J gene: TRBJ1-1
D gene: NA
V gene: TRBV4-1
CDR3 protein: ASSRTEGEAF

J gene: TRBJ2-2
D gene: TRBD2
V gene: TRBV11-2
CDR3 protein: ASSLLGGKLF

J gene: TRBJ2-1
D gene: NA
V gene: TRBV12-3/TRBV12-4
CDR3 protein: ASTRAGTSYNEQF

J gene: TRBJ2-3
D gene: NA
V gene: TRBV7-2
CDR3 protein: ASSLTEITTQY

J gene: TRBJ2-1
D gene: NA
V gene: TRBV11-2
CDR3 protein: ASSPYSGQGLGDEQF

J gene: TRBJ2-1
D gene: NA
V gene: TRBV2
CDR3 protein: ASSEGAGSSYNEQF

J gene: TRBJ2-3
D gene: NA
V gene: TRBV5-1
CDR3 protein: ASSLGGSGTDTQY

J gene: TRBJ2-7
D gene: NA
V gene: TRBV3-1
CDR3 protein: ACKGSSYEQY

J gene: TRBJ2-7
D gene: NA
V gene: TRBV29-1
CDR3 protein: SVGPGLSSYEQY

J gene: TRBJ1-2
D gene: NA
V gene: TRBV7-6
CDR3 protein: ASSPGAGEMAGYT

J gene: TRBJ1-4
D gene: NA
V gene: TRBV5-1
CDR3 protein: ASSLGTGVDEKLF

J gene: TRBJ2-7
D gene: NA
V gene: TRBV6-1
CDR3 protein: ASSANPRTHQD

J gene: TRBJ2-7
D gene: NA
V gene: TRBV7-2
CDR3 protein: ASSLRLVPEQY

J gene: TRBJ2-3
D gene: TRBD2
V gene: TRBV5-1
CDR3 protein: ASRAGLAGGGTDTQY

J gene: TRBJ1-2
D gene: TRBD1
V gene: TRBV7-9
CDR3 protein: ASSPSRRTGDGYT